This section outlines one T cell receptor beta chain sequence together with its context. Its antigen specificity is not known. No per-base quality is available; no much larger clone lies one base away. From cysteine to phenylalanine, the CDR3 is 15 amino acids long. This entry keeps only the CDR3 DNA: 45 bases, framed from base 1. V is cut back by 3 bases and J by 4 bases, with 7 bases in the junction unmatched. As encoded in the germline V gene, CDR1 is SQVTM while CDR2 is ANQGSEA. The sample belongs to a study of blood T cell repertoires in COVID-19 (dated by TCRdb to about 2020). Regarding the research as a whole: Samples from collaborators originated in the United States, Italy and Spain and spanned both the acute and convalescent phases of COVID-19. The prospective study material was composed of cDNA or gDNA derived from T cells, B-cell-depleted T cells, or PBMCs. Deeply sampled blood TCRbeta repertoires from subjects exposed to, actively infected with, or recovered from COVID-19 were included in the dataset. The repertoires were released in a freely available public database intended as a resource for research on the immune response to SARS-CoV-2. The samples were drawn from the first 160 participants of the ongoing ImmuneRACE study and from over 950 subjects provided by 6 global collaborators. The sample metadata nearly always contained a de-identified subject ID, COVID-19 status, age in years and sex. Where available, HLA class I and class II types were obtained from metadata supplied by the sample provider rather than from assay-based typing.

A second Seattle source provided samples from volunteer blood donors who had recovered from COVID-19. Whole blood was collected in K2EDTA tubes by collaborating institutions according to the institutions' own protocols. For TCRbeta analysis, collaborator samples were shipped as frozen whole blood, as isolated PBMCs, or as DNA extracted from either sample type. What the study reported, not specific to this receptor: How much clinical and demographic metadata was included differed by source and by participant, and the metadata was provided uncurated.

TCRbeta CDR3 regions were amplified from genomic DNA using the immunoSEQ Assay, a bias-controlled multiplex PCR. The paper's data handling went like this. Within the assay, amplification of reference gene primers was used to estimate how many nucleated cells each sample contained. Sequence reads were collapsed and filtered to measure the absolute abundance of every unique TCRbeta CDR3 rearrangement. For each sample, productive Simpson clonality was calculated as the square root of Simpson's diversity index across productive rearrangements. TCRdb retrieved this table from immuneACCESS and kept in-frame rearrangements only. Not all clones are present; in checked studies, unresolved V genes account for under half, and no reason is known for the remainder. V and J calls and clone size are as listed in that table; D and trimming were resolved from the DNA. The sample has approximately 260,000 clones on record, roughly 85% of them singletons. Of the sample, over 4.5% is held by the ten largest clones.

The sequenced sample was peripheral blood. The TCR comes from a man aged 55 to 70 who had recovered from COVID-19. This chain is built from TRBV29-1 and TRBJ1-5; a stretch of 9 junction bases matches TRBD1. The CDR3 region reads CSVELGQGPNQPQHF. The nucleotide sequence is TGCAGCGTTGAGCTAGGACAGGGGCCTAATCAGCCCCAGCATTTT.